Following are 29 T cell receptor beta chains from one sample sequenced in a study of blood T cells in healthy people across ages. For the second PCR, which ran for about 6 to 11 cycles, a sample-barcoded 5' primer and a J-beta primer mix were used. MiXCR, applied by TCRdb to the 5' RACE reads, yields one record per CDR3 protein. The table lists 750,000 or so distinct CDR3 sequences, 20% to 25% of them singletons. These data also formed part of another study, on T cells of mothers and their children.

Sequencing was performed on blood. These receptors were taken from a boy aged 5-17 years in good health.

The V and J genes are TRBV3-1 and TRBJ1-1; 11 nucleotides agree with TRBD1. The V and J ends lost 5 bases and 7 bases, in that order; junction bases with no gene match: 6. Per germline, CDR1 LGHDT and CDR2 YNNKEL (reference sequence). The CDR3 has 14 amino acids. The chain's CDR3 is CASSAGTGGFEAFF. DNA for the CDR3: TGTGCCAGCAGCGCCGGGACAGGGGGATTTGAAGCTTTCTTT.

The rearrangement links TRBV5-1 to TRBJ2-5, with 9 bases identical to TRBD2. TRBJ2-1 explains the end of the DNA better; the J call may be wrong. Germline assignment: CDR1 SGHRS and CDR2 YFSETQ. The CDR3 covers 15 residues. The CDR3 nucleotides read TGCGCCAGCAGCTTGGAGGGACTAGCACTCAATGAGCAGTTCTTC. Translated, it gives CASSLEGLALNEQFF.

The V and J genes are TRBV2 and TRBJ1-1; a weak D match, TRBD1 (6 bases). Germline V gene data show CDR1 as SNHLY and CDR2 as FYNNEI. CDR3 size: 14 residues. The V end lost 4 bases, the J end lost 2 bases, and 11 bases lay between the germline ends. CDR3 bases: TGTGCCAGCAGTGGAAGGGGACACAACACTGAAGCTTTCTTT. This gives the protein CASSGRGHNTEAFF.

The chain is built from TRBV15 and TRBJ2-5; D gene ambiguous. Germline values: CDR1 LNHNV, CDR2 YYDKDF (reference sequence). This CDR3 region has 13 residues. Trimming cost V 0 bases and J 3 bases, with 5 bases left between them. CDR3 sequence: CATSREFEETQYF. CDR3 DNA: TGTGCCACCAGCAGAGAGTTCGAAGAGACCCAGTACTTC.

The sample holds a few counts of this clonotype. The V and J genes are TRBV28 and TRBJ1-3; D uncertain. The CDR3 is 14 residues long. Germline CDR1 and CDR2: MDHEN and SYDVKM. V dropped 3 bases and J dropped 0 bases, with 6 bases sitting between them. The CDR3 bases are TGTGCCAGCAGTTTGCACAGCTCTGGAAACACCATATATTTT. It is translated as CASSLHSSGNTIYF.

The rearrangement links TRBV13 to TRBJ2-4; TRBD2 is a possible D gene (7 bases). With 3 bases removed from V and 2 bases from J, the gap between germline ends came to 23 bases. The CDR3 loop spans 19 amino acids. CDR1 PRHDT and CDR2 FYEKMQ come from the germline V gene (reference sequence). This chain's CDR3 is CASSFRGGLLVGTKNIQYF. In DNA, the CDR3 is TGTGCCAGCAGCTTTAGGGGGGGCCTTTTGGTTGGAACCAAAAACATTCAGTACTTC.

This chain joins TRBV12-3 or TRBV12-4 and TRBJ1-2; 7 bases map to TRBD1. The CDR3 has 16 residues. After removal of 2 bases from V and 8 bases from J, the junction contained 14 bases not matched to a gene. The CDR3 protein is CASSLMRTGDLWGYTF. As DNA, the CDR3 is TGTGCCAGCAGTTTAATGAGGACAGGAGACCTCTGGGGCTACACCTTC.

The chain combines TRBV20-1 with TRBJ2-7; 9 bases are shared with TRBD2. Germline values: CDR1 DFQATT, CDR2 SNEGSKA (reference sequence). V gave up 7 bases and J gave up 9 bases; unmatched junction bases: 31. This CDR3 is built from 19 residues. The DNA for the CDR3 is TGCAGTGTGGGTAGTGGTTGGGGACGCTCCAGAGACAGAGCGGGAGGGCAGTACTTC. Protein sequence: CSVGSGWGRSRDRAGGQYF.

This clonotype has only a few counts. The chain couples TRBV20-1 to TRBJ2-2; the D gene is possibly TRBD2 (7 bases). CDR3 length equals 15 residues. Per germline, CDR1 DFQATT and CDR2 SNEGSKA (reference sequence). The germline V and J ends were trimmed by 5 bases and 4 bases, with 17 bases remaining between them. The CDR3 protein is CSAPFGGGLTGELFF. Written as DNA, the CDR3 is TGCAGTGCTCCCTTTGGGGGGGGCCTCACCGGGGAGCTGTTTTTT.

V gene TRBV28 combines with J gene TRBJ2-7, with TRBD2 as a possible D gene (6 bases). The ends were cut back, 5 bases at V and 4 bases at J, with 18 bases in the middle. Germline V gives CDR1 MDHEN, CDR2 SYDVKM. The CDR3 spans 15 residues. This CDR3 is CASSPLRGAGYEQYF. The CDR3 DNA sequence: TGTGCCAGCAGTCCTCTGAGGGGCGCGGGGTACGAGCAGTACTTC.

A few counts support this clonotype. CDR3 nucleotide sequence: TGTGCCAGCAGTTTTAGGGACGGGACCTACGAGCAGTACTTC. As protein: CASSFRDGTYEQYF. J is TRBJ2-7 and V is TRBV12-3 or TRBV12-4; D tentatively reads TRBD1 or TRBD2 (5 bases each). CDR3 length: 14 residues. V lost 3 bases and J 2 bases, leaving 11 bases between the germline ends.

This clonotype has only a few counts. The chain links TRBV28 to TRBJ2-3, with TRBD2 matching over 12 bases. The CDR3 contains 15 residues. Germline trimming cut 8 bases from V and 0 bases from J; bases unmatched to any gene: 3. Looked up from germline, CDR1 is MDHEN and CDR2 is SYDVKM. The CDR3 bases are TGTGCCAGCGGACTAGCGGGACTTAGCACAGATACGCAGTATTTT. Its protein is CASGLAGLSTDTQYF.

V and J are TRBV10-3 and TRBJ1-1, with 7 bases lining up with TRBD1. This CDR3 is built from 14 residues. CDR1 ENHRY and CDR2 SYGVKD come from the germline V gene. J was trimmed by 0 bases and V by 4 bases; bases with no gene match: 2. The CDR3: CAISGGQLNTEAFF. The CDR3 DNA reads TGTGCCATCAGTGGGGGACAGCTGAACACTGAAGCTTTCTTT.

A word on this clonotype: A read error is likely, as this CDR3 ends without the conserved phenylalanine or tryptophan. The chain combines TRBV20-1 with TRBJ2-7; 7 nucleotides align to TRBD2. The length of the CDR3 is 16 residues. Losses at the gene ends were 0 bases for V and 2 bases for J; bases not matched to a gene: 10. Germline V gives CDR1 DFQATT, CDR2 SNEGSKA (reference sequence). The CDR3 nucleotides are TGCAGTGCTAGAGACCTTGGCGGGAGATTCCCCTACGAGCAGTACATC. This gives the protein CSARDLGGRFPYEQYI.

This clonotype was detected a few times. The CDR3 here is CASRGWETQYF. The CDR3 DNA sequence: TGTGCCAGCAGGGGGTGGGAGACCCAGTACTTC. The chain employs TRBV6-6 and TRBJ2-5, with D uncertain. The germline CDR1 and CDR2 sequences are MNHNY and SVGAGI (reference sequence). The CDR3 is made up of 11 amino acids. Trimming stripped 6 bases from V and 5 bases from J, with 7 bases between.

A few counts support this clonotype. The chain recombines TRBV5-1 with TRBJ2-5; D gene uncertain. CDR3 size: 15 residues. The ends were cut back, 1 base at V and 0 bases at J, with 10 bases in the middle. Germline assignment: CDR1 SGHRS and CDR2 YFSETQ. CDR3 nucleotides: TGCGCCAGCAGCTTGTACGGGTCTGACCAAGAGACCCAGTACTTC. Translation: CASSLYGSDQETQYF.

In its sample, this clonotype was seen a few times. The rearrangement links TRBV9 to TRBJ2-5; 10 positions agree with TRBD2. The V gene's germline CDR1 is SGDLS and CDR2 YYNGEE. V gave up 3 bases and J gave up 1 base; unmatched junction bases: 3. The CDR3 contains 15 residues. CDR3 in amino acids: CASSGSGGIQETQYF. The CDR3 bases are TGTGCCAGCAGCGGTAGCGGGGGGATCCAAGAGACCCAGTACTTC.

This sequence joins TRBV29-1 and TRBJ2-1; 8 nucleotides align to TRBD2. The junction had 6 bases not matched to a gene; V was cut back by 7 bases and J by 4 bases. Germline V gene lookup returns CDR1 SQVTM and CDR2 ANQGSEA. There are 13 residues in the CDR3. The CDR3 DNA reads as TGCAGCGACCGGGGGGGCCTTTACAATGAGCAGTTCTTC. Its translation: CSDRGGLYNEQFF.

This clonotype has a handful of counts. The chain employs TRBV6-5 and TRBJ2-7, with D possibly TRBD2 on 6 matching bases. With 4 bases removed from V and 9 bases from J, the gap between germline ends came to 19 bases. The germline V gene has CDR1 MNHEY and CDR2 SVGAGI. This CDR3 has 14 amino acids. The CDR3 DNA reads as TGTGCCAGCAGTTCGCCTAGCGTGTCAGGACTGCAGTACTTC. It yields the protein CASSSPSVSGLQYF.

The V call is TRBV14, the J call TRBJ2-3; a weak D match, TRBD2 (5 bases). V gave up 1 base and J gave up 4 bases, with 15 bases separating them. Germline V gene sequence: CDR1 SGHDN, CDR2 FVKESK. The CDR3 totals 16 residues. The CDR3 DNA follows: TGTGCCAGCAGCCAAGTGGCGGGTAGTCTCTCAGATACGCAGTATTTT. It yields the protein CASSQVAGSLSDTQYF.

This clonotype was counted once. J is TRBJ1-5 and V is TRBV15; D possibly corresponds to TRBD1 (5 bases). The CDR3 totals 15 residues. Per the germline V gene, CDR1 is LNHNV and CDR2 is YYDKDF (reference sequence). Trimming removed 1 base from V and 3 bases from J, with 10 bases in between. The CDR3 loop reads CATSRAGGANQPQHF. CDR3 DNA: TGTGCCACCAGCAGAGCCGGGGGAGCCAATCAGCCCCAGCATTTT. The whole variable domain, filled in from reference TRBV15 and TRBJ1-5, reads DAMVIQNPRYQVTQFGKPVTLSCSQTLNHNVMYWYQQKSSQAPKLLFHYYDKDFNNEADTPDNFQSRRPNTSFCFLDIRSPGLGDTAMYLCATSRAGGANQPQHFGDGTRLSIL.

Here the CDR3 reads CASSHQPGVTNEKLFF. The CDR3, as DNA: TGTGCCAGCAGCCACCAACCAGGGGTTACTAATGAAAAACTGTTTTTT. The chain has TRBV7-9 and TRBJ1-4; a weak D match, TRBD1 (6 bases). From germline, CDR1 is SEHNR and CDR2 FQNEAQ (reference sequence). The CDR3 covers 16 residues. Between the trimmed V and J ends, which lost 5 bases and 2 bases, there was a span of 15 bases.

This clonotype has just a few counts. In nucleotides, the CDR3 is TGTGCCAGCAGTCTAACAGGGATGCACGAGCAGTACTTC. Protein sequence: CASSLTGMHEQYF. The chain joins TRBV28 to TRBJ2-7; a weak D match, TRBD1 (6 bases). The CDR3 is made up of 13 amino acids. Trimming pared 5 bases from V and 5 bases from J, leaving 13 bases between. Germline V CDR1 and CDR2: MDHEN, SYDVKM.

CDR3 nucleotide sequence: TGTGCCAGCAGTATCCCGGGACAGCTGAGCTCCTACGAGCAGTACTTC. It specifies CASSIPGQLSSYEQYF. The rearrangement uses TRBV28 and TRBJ2-7; 7 nucleotides align to TRBD1. The CDR3 consists of 16 residues. V shed 5 bases, J shed 0 bases, and the junction held 10 bases outside the gene matches. Germline lookup yields CDR1 MDHEN and CDR2 SYDVKM.

This clonotype was counted only a few times. The chain has TRBV4-1 and TRBJ2-3; TRBD1 agrees at 8 bases. V lost 5 bases and J lost 2; bases outside the gene matches: 6. Germline V gene lookup returns CDR1 MGHRA and CDR2 YSYEKL. CDR3 size: 15 residues. Written as DNA, the CDR3 is TGCGCCAGCAGCACGGGACAGGCCGCCACAGATACGCAGTATTTT. Amino acids: CASSTGQAATDTQYF.

The rearrangement joins TRBV6-6 to TRBJ1-4; possibly TRBD1 for D (5 bases). Trimming left V 5 bases short and J 6 bases short, with 19 bases between. This CDR3 region has 16 residues. In germline, CDR1 is MNHNY, CDR2 SVGAGI (reference sequence). This CDR3 reads CASSTLSRDGYEKLFF. DNA of the CDR3: TGTGCCAGCAGTACACTGAGCCGGGACGGATATGAAAAACTGTTTTTT.

The chain carries TRBV12-3 or TRBV12-4 and TRBJ1-2, with D possibly being TRBD1 (5 bases). Trimming shortened V by 7 bases and J by 8 bases, and 26 bases separated the two germline ends. This CDR3 comprises 16 residues. The CDR3 DNA reads TGTGCCAGCACTCCGGAGGGGACCTACTCCCGAAGGGGCTACACCTTC. This sequence encodes CASTPEGTYSRRGYTF.

This clonotype was seen a few times. The chain couples TRBV12-3 or TRBV12-4 to TRBJ2-4; D is uncertain. Trimming removed 5 bases at V and 0 bases at J, with 11 bases between. The CDR3 has 15 residues. CDR3: CASSPSSKAKNIQYF. DNA for the CDR3: TGTGCCAGCAGTCCATCAAGTAAAGCCAAAAACATTCAGTACTTC.

This chain links TRBV20-1 with TRBJ2-6; maybe TRBD1 (5 bases). This CDR3 is 13 amino acids long. Germline CDR1 is DFQATT and CDR2 is SNEGSKA (reference sequence). In nucleotides, the CDR3 is TGCAGCGTACAGGATCCTGGGGCCAACGTCCTGACTTTC. Translating gives CSVQDPGANVLTF.